This record looks at one T cell receptor beta chain sequence and its context. This record comes from a study of T cell responses to AZD1222 COVID-19 vaccine. Sequencing was performed with immunoSEQ multiplex PCR; in TCRdb, only in-frame clones are kept and a portion is missing. This sample has 90,000 to 120,000 clones, with around nine tenths found just once. There are 16 residues in the CDR3. The V end was cut by 0 bases, the J end by 1 base, with 14 bases between. Germline V lookup: CDR1 SGHNT, CDR2 YYREEE (reference sequence). The chain joins TRBV5-4 to TRBJ2-7; TRBD1 or TRBD2 may be the D gene (7 bases each). Sequenced here: peripheral blood, sampled on day 0 of AZD1222 vaccination. This receptor was obtained from an adult in good health. The CDR3 is CASSLVGGDRSYEQYF. The CDR3 DNA reads as TGTGCCAGCAGCTTGGTTGGGGGGGACAGATCCTACGAGCAGTACTTC.